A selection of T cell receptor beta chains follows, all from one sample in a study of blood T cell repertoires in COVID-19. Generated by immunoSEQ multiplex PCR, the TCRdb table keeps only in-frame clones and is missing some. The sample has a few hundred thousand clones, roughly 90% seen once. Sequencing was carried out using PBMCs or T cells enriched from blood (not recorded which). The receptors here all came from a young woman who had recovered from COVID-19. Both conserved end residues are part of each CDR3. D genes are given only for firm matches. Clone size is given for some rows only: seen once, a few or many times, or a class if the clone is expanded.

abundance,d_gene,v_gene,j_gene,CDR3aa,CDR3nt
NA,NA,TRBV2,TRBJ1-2,CASSGHYGYTF,TGTGCCAGCAGTGGGCACTATGGCTACACCTTC
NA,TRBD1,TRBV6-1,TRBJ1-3,CASSERSPSQGAGNTIYF,TGTGCCAGCAGTGAAAGATCCCCCTCACAGGGGGCGGGAAACACCATATATTTT
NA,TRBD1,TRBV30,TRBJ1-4,CAWSVPGTGGEKLFF,TGTGCCTGGAGTGTACCCGGGACAGGAGGGGAAAAACTGTTTTTT
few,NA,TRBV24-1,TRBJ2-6,CATSDPTGSGANVLTF,TGTGCCACCAGTGATCCAACAGGGTCTGGGGCCAACGTCCTGACTTTC
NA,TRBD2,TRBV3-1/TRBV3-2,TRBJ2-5,CASSQGDGTREETQYF,TGTGCCAGCAGCCAAGGGGACGGGACTAGAGAAGAGACCCAGTACTTC
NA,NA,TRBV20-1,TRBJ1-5,CSASAGFSNQPQHF,TGCAGTGCTAGTGCGGGTTTTAGCAATCAGCCCCAGCATTTT
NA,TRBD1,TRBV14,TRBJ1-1,CASSQDLTGGWAFF,TGTGCCAGCAGCCAAGATCTGACAGGGGGCTGGGCTTTCTTT
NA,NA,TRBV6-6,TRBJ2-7,CASSYSGGQVHEQYF,TGTGCCAGCAGTTACTCGGGGGGTCAAGTTCACGAGCAGTACTTC
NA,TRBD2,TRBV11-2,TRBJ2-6,CASSPSSGGLSGANVLTF,TGTGCCAGCAGCCCTTCTAGCGGGGGCCTTTCTGGGGCCAACGTCCTGACTTTC
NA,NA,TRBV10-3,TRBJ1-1,CAIGGDFTEAFF,TGTGCCATCGGTGGAGATTTTACTGAAGCTTTCTTT
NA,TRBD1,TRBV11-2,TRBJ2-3,CASSRDRVTSTDTQYF,TGTGCCAGCAGTCGGGACAGGGTAACTAGCACAGATACGCAGTATTTT
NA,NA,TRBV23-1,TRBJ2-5,CASSHQPTRQSPETQYF,TGCGCCAGCAGTCACCAACCTACCCGACAGTCCCCAGAGACCCAGTACTTC
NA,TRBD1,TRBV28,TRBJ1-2,CASSLQGDYGYTF,TGTGCCAGCAGTTTACAGGGGGACTATGGCTACACCTTC
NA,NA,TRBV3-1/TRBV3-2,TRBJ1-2,CASSQVGGGGGYTF,TGTGCCAGCAGCCAAGTGGGTGGGGGAGGCGGCTACACCTTC
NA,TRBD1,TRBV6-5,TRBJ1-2,CASSPGQGGYTF,TGTGCCAGCAGTCCCGGACAGGGTGGCTACACCTTC
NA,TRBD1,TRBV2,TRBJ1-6,CASSVGQGNSPLHF,TGTGCCAGCAGCGTGGGACAGGGAAATTCACCCCTCCACTTT
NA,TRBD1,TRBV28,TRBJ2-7,CASPQPPGQRYEQYF,TGTGCCAGCCCCCAACCTCCGGGACAGCGATACGAGCAGTACTTC
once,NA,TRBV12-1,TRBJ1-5,CASSFCGAKGNQPQHF,TGTGCCAGCAGCTTTTGTGGGGCTAAGGGCAATCAGCCCCAGCATTTT
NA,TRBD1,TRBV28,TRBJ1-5,CASIWTGAPNQPQHF,TGTGCCAGCATTTGGACAGGGGCCCCCAATCAGCCCCAGCATTTT
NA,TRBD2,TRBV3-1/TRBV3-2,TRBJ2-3,CASSPGLAGDSGTDTQYF,TGTGCCAGCAGCCCGGGACTAGCGGGGGATAGTGGGACAGATACGCAGTATTTT
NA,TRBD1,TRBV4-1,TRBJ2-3,CASSQVQGQGDTQYF,TGCGCCAGCAGCCAGGTCCAGGGACAGGGGGATACGCAGTATTTT
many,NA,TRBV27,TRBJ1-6,CASSLTGINYNSPLHF,TGTGCCAGCAGCCTTACAGGGATTAACTATAATTCACCCCTCCACTTT
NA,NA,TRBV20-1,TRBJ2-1,CSAGQNNEQFF,TGCAGTGCTGGACAGAACAATGAGCAGTTCTTC
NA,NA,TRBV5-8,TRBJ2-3,CASSSSRGYTDTQYF,TGTGCCAGCAGCTCCTCCCGGGGGTACACAGATACGCAGTATTTT
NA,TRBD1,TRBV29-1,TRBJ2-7,CSVEVGGTGLYEQYF,TGCAGCGTTGAAGTAGGGGGGACAGGCCTGTACGAGCAGTACTTC
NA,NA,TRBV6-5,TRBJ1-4,CASSYRQGKEKLFF,TGTGCCAGCAGTTATAGGCAGGGGAAGGAAAAACTGTTTTTT
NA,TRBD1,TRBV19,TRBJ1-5,CASSKVGQRNQPQHF,TGTGCCAGTAGTAAAGTGGGACAGCGCAATCAGCCCCAGCATTTT
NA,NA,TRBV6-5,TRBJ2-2,CASRITKGAGELFF,TGTGCCAGCAGGATTACGAAGGGGGCCGGGGAGCTGTTTTTT
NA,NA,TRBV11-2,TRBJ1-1,CAAGTSWGTEAFF,TGTGCCGCGGGGACCTCATGGGGCACTGAAGCTTTCTTT
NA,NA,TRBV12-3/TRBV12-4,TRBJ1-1,CASSSPTGEAFF,TGTGCCAGCAGTTCCCCAACGGGTGAAGCTTTCTTT
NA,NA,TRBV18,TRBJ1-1,CASSRANMNTEAFF,TGTGCCAGCTCGCGGGCAAACATGAACACTGAAGCTTTCTTT
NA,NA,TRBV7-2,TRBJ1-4,CASSLDPGLTNEKLFF,TGTGCCAGCAGCTTAGACCCGGGTTTGACTAATGAAAAACTGTTTTTT
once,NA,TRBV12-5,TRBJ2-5,CASGLDQGPRETQYF,TGTGCTAGTGGTTTGGACCAGGGGCCGCGGGAGACCCAGTACTTC
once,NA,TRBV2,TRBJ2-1,CASRGPVEQFF,TGTGCCAGCAGGGGCCCCGTTGAGCAGTTCTTC
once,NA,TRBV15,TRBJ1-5,CATSIKQGRNQPQHF,TGTGCCACCAGCATAAAACAGGGTCGCAATCAGCCCCAGCATTTT
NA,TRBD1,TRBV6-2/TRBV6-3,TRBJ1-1,CASSRGTALPEAFF,TGTGCCAGCAGCCGAGGGACAGCTCTACCTGAAGCTTTCTTT
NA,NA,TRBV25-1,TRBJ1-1,CASSEDAGLSTEAFF,TGTGCCAGCAGTGAAGACGCAGGGCTGTCCACTGAAGCTTTCTTT
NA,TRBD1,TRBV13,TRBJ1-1,CASSLEDRMAEAFF,TGTGCCAGCAGCTTAGAGGACAGGATGGCTGAAGCTTTCTTT
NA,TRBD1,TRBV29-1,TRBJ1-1,CSVEEFGHRGAEAFF,TGCAGCGTTGAAGAATTCGGCCACAGGGGCGCTGAAGCTTTCTTT
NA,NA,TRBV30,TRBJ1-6,CAWSPVGAGPGGPPLHF,TGTGCCTGGAGCCCCGTCGGGGCAGGCCCGGGGGGTCCACCCCTCCACTTT
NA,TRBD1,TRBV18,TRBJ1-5,CASSVTGKQPQHF,TGTGCCAGCTCCGTGACAGGGAAACAGCCCCAGCATTTT
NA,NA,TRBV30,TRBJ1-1,CAWSVGAPEAFF,TGTGCCTGGAGTGTAGGGGCCCCAGAAGCTTTCTTT